This entry concerns a single T cell receptor (beta chain). Generated by immunoSEQ multiplex PCR, the TCRdb table keeps only in-frame clones and is missing some. The table includes some 170,000 clones, over 80% detected once. The sample belongs to a study of blood T cell repertoires in COVID-19. Study-wide background: Sources were T cells, B-cell-depleted T cells, or PBMCs; the material itself was cDNA or gDNA.

Per the germline V gene, CDR1 is ENHRY and CDR2 is SYGVKD. The V end was cut by 7 bases, the J end by 0 bases, with 10 bases between. The CDR3 runs to 14 residues. Sequenced: peripheral blood. The TCR sequence derives from a woman aged 40 to 50 with COVID-19, enrolled during active disease. The chain links TRBV10-3 to TRBJ1-3, with D perhaps TRBD1 (6 bases). The CDR3 nucleotides are TGTGCCATCAAGGGGGACCTCTCTGGAAACACCATATATTTT. It translates to CAIKGDLSGNTIYF.